Presented here are 27 T cell receptor beta chains from one specimen sequenced in a study of persistence of HIV-infected CD4 T cells. Lysates of CMV-infected fibroblasts at 9.5 to 10 ug/mL stimulated these cells. Memory cells lacking CD40L and CD69 with high CD45RO were sorted. The immunoSEQ assay was version 4, run in survey mode. Sequenced by immunoSEQ multiplex PCR; TCRdb stores in-frame clones only, minus some. Of 25,000 to 35,000 clones in the sample, roughly four fifths were seen once. These TCRs are of unknown antigen specificity. Sequencing was performed on CD4+ T cells sorted from PBMCs after roughly 18-hour stimulation, taken from a patient who received antiretroviral therapy. The receptors derive from an adult man with HIV who was CMV-seropositive.

This clone was observed a single time. V usage is TRBV6-5 and J usage is TRBJ1-5; D gene uncertain. Trimming pared 6 bases from V and 4 bases from J, leaving 10 bases between. This CDR3 contains 13 residues. Germline loops: CDR1 MNHEY, CDR2 SVGAGI. CDR3 amino acids: CASSTQKNQPQHF. In nucleotides, the CDR3 is TGTGCCAGCAGCACACAGAAGAATCAGCCCCAGCATTTT.

This rearrangement joins TRBV2 to TRBJ2-3, with D maybe TRBD1 (5 bases). The CDR3 loop spans 13 amino acids. Germline values: CDR1 SNHLY, CDR2 FYNNEI. The germline V and J ends were trimmed by 4 bases and 2 bases, with 7 bases remaining between them. The CDR3 DNA is TGTGCCAGCAGTGGACAGTACACAGATACGCAGTATTTT. Its translation is CASSGQYTDTQYF.

V and J are TRBV7-9 and TRBJ1-2; D is perhaps TRBD1 (6 bases). Trimming shortened V by 1 base and J by 12 bases, and 15 bases separated the two germline ends. CDR3 length: 13 amino acids. Germline-derived CDR1 and CDR2 are SEHNR and FQNEAQ (reference sequence). As DNA, the CDR3 is TGTGCCAGCAGCTTAGAATCCTGGGGGGCTCACACCTTC. It specifies CASSLESWGAHTF.

The CDR3 sequence is CASKGTGERQPQHF. CDR3 nucleotides: TGTGCCAGTAAGGGGACAGGGGAACGTCAGCCCCAGCATTTT. This sequence joins TRBV19 and TRBJ1-5; 10 positions match TRBD1. V shed 7 bases and J 6 bases; nucleotides not matched to a gene: 6. The CDR3 runs 14 residues. From germline, CDR1 is LNHDA and CDR2 SQIVND (reference sequence).

V is TRBV5-4 and J is TRBJ2-1; D not certain. CDR1 and CDR2 (germline): SGHNT, YYREEE (reference sequence). V lost 1 base to trimming and J lost 10 bases, with 18 bases between them. CDR3 size: 15 residues. The CDR3 DNA reads TGTGCCAGCAGCTTGAATAGTTTTTCAATACCGGAGCAGTTCTTC. This gives the protein CASSLNSFSIPEQFF.

V is TRBV19 and J is TRBJ1-5, with 7 nucleotides matching TRBD1. V shed 6 bases, J shed 6 bases, and the junction held 14 bases outside the gene matches. The CDR3 is made up of 16 amino acids. In germline, CDR1 is LNHDA, CDR2 SQIVND (reference sequence). Written as DNA, the CDR3 is TGTGCCAGTAGCCTTAGCCCCACAGGGGTGCCTCAGCCCCAGCATTTT. It codes for CASSLSPTGVPQPQHF. Complete variable domain (other parts from reference TRBV19 and TRBJ1-5): DGGITQSPKYLFRKEGQNVTLSCEQNLNHDAMYWYRQDPGQGLRLIYYSQIVNDFQKGDIAEGYSVSREKKESFPLTVTSAQKNPTAFYLCASSLSPTGVPQPQHFGDGTRLSIL.

This clone was seen a handful of times. The rearrangement uses TRBV5-4 and TRBJ2-7, with D possibly TRBD1 on 5 matching bases. V lost 5 bases and J lost 0, with 15 bases in between. From germline, CDR1 is SGHNT and CDR2 YYREEE (reference sequence). This CDR3 comprises 15 residues. The CDR3 sequence is CASSPTGQGSYEQYF. In DNA, the CDR3 is TGTGCCAGCAGTCCCACAGGTCAAGGCTCCTACGAGCAGTACTTC.

This chain connects TRBV10-1 to TRBJ2-3; TRBD2 agrees at 7 bases. After removal of 7 bases from V and 1 base from J, the junction contained 5 bases not matched to a gene. The CDR3 sequence is 14 residues long. Per the germline V gene, CDR1 is WNHNN and CDR2 is SYGVQD (reference sequence). As DNA, the CDR3 is TGCGCCAGCAAACCCGCGGGGGGCACAGATACGCAGTATTTT. Translated: CASKPAGGTDTQYF.

This sequence joins TRBV20-1 and TRBJ2-1; TRBD2 aligns across 7 bases. The CDR3 loop spans 11 amino acids. The V gene's germline CDR1 is DFQATT and CDR2 SNEGSKA (reference sequence). The trim removed 6 bases at V and 7 bases at J, leaving 3 bases unmatched. In DNA, the CDR3 is TGCAGTGCCGTGGGACTAAATGAGCAGTTCTTC. Translating it yields CSAVGLNEQFF.

The genes are TRBV6-5 and TRBJ1-3; perhaps TRBD1 as D (6 bases). CDR1 MNHEY and CDR2 SVGAGI come from the germline V gene. The CDR3 loop spans 14 amino acids. V lost 6 bases to trimming and J lost 4 bases, with 13 bases between them. The CDR3 nucleotides are TGTGCCAGCAGCACAGGGTTATCCGGAAACACCATATATTTT. This codes for CASSTGLSGNTIYF.

J is TRBJ1-6 and V is TRBV19; 7 nucleotides agree with TRBD1. Germline V gene sequence: CDR1 LNHDA, CDR2 SQIVND (reference sequence). V shed 5 bases and J 14 bases; nucleotides not matched to a gene: 9. There are 13 residues in the CDR3. CDR3 region: CASSPRQGATLHF. As DNA, the CDR3 is TGTGCCAGTAGTCCCAGACAGGGAGCGACCCTCCACTTT.

V gene TRBV13 combines with J gene TRBJ1-3; 9 bases agree with TRBD1. This CDR3 contains 16 residues. Per germline, CDR1 PRHDT and CDR2 FYEKMQ (reference sequence). The V gene end was trimmed by 0 bases and the J gene end by 4 bases; junction bases not matched to a gene: 4. The CDR3 DNA is TGTGCCAGCAGCTTAGGACAGGGGGCGCTCGGAAACACCATATATTTT. As protein: CASSLGQGALGNTIYF. Full variable domain (rest looked up from reference TRBV13 and TRBJ1-3): AAGVIQSPRHLIKEKRETATLKCYPIPRHDTVYWYQQGPGQDPQFLISFYEKMQSDKGSIPDRFSAQQFSDYHSELNMSSLELGDSALYFCASSLGQGALGNTIYFGEGSWLTVV.

This clone came up a few times. This chain links TRBV5-1 with TRBJ2-3; 8 bases agree with TRBD2. The J segment lost 0 bases and the V segment lost 6 bases, leaving 6 bases of the junction unmatched. The germline CDR1 and CDR2 sequences are SGHRS and YFSETQ. The CDR3 covers 15 residues. DNA for the CDR3: TGCGCCAGCATAAGGTCGGGGGGGAGCACAGATACGCAGTATTTT. This sequence encodes CASIRSGGSTDTQYF.

J is TRBJ2-7 and V is TRBV11-1, with 7 bases that match TRBD1. Germline V lookup: CDR1 SGHAT, CDR2 FQDESV (reference sequence). Trimming at V came to 4 bases and at J to 5 bases, leaving 8 bases not matched to a gene. CDR3 length equals 14 residues. DNA of the CDR3: TGTGCCAGCAGCTGGGCGACAGGGCCCAACGAGCAGTACTTC. Translated, it gives CASSWATGPNEQYF. The full variable domain, in which reference TRBV11-1 and TRBJ2-7 provide the parts outside the CDR3, is EAEVAQSPRYKITEKSQAVAFWCDPISGHATLYWYRQILGQGPELLVQFQDESVVDDSQLPKDRFSAERLKGVDSTLKIQPAELGDSAMYLCASSWATGPNEQYFGPGTRLTVT.

CDR3 sequence reads: CASTIGGNPYNEQFF. CDR3 DNA: TGTGCCAGCACAATAGGGGGGAATCCCTACAATGAGCAGTTCTTC. The chain combines TRBV6-5 with TRBJ2-1; TRBD1 or TRBD2 may be the D gene (6 bases each). V shed 7 bases and J shed 2 bases, with 15 bases lying between them. This CDR3 region has 15 residues. CDR1 is MNHEY and CDR2 is SVGAGI in the germline V gene.

This chain joins TRBV24-1 and TRBJ2-2; unclear D gene. V was clipped by 8 bases and J by 1 base, with 4 bases between them. The CDR3 consists of 12 residues. Germline loops: CDR1 KGHDR, CDR2 SFDVKD. CDR3 in amino acids: CATNGNTGELFF. CDR3 nucleotides: TGTGCCACCAACGGGAACACCGGGGAGCTGTTTTTT.

The rearrangement uses TRBV5-4 and TRBJ1-1; no firm D call. V was pared by 4 bases and J by 5 bases, with 12 bases between. Per germline, CDR1 SGHNT and CDR2 YYREEE (reference sequence). The CDR3 loop spans 13 amino acids. The CDR3 here is CASSIGARTEAFF. The CDR3 DNA reads TGTGCCAGCAGCATCGGTGCGAGGACTGAAGCTTTCTTT.

This chain links TRBV19 with TRBJ2-2; D is unclear. V gave up 6 bases and J gave up 6 bases, with 17 bases separating them. CDR3 length: 15 amino acids. Germline values: CDR1 LNHDA, CDR2 SQIVND (reference sequence). In nucleotides, the CDR3 is TGTGCCAGTAGGCAGAGAGAAATCCGGGCCGGGGAGCTGTTTTTT. This translates into CASRQREIRAGELFF.

This sequence joins TRBV5-1 and TRBJ2-7, with D possibly TRBD2 on 6 matching bases. V lost 3 bases to trimming and J lost 2 bases, with 12 bases between them. From germline, CDR1 is SGHRS and CDR2 YFSETQ. The CDR3 consists of 14 residues. CDR3 in amino acids: CASSWEVKTYEQYF. DNA for the CDR3: TGCGCCAGCAGCTGGGAGGTAAAAACCTACGAGCAGTACTTC. The variable domain in full, completed from reference TRBV5-1 and TRBJ2-7, reads KAGVTQTPRYLIKTRGQQVTLSCSPISGHRSVSWYQQTPGQGLQFLFEYFSETQRNKGNFPGRFSGRQFSNSRSEMNVSTLELGDSALYLCASSWEVKTYEQYFGPGTRLTVT.

DNA for the CDR3: TGTGCCAGCAGTTGGGACAGCACTAATGAAAAACTGTTTTTT. Translating it yields CASSWDSTNEKLFF. The chain combines TRBV6-5 with TRBJ1-4, with TRBD1 identical over 7 bases. Germline V gives CDR1 MNHEY, CDR2 SVGAGI. V gave up 4 bases and J gave up 2 bases; unmatched junction bases: 1. CDR3 length: 14 residues.

This clone appeared once. V and J are TRBV7-3 and TRBJ1-2; D gene ambiguous. Germline V lookup: CDR1 SGHTA, CDR2 FQGTGA. V lost 3 bases to trimming and J lost 6 bases, with 11 bases between them. The CDR3 contains 13 residues. The CDR3 sequence: CASSLSGSHGYTF. The CDR3 nucleotides are TGTGCCAGCAGCTTGTCTGGCAGTCATGGCTACACCTTC.

This clone showed up just a few times. The J gene is TRBJ1-2, the V gene TRBV28; D unresolved. This CDR3 is built from 11 residues. V was clipped by 1 base and J by 9 bases, with 6 bases between them. The germline V gene encodes CDR1 MDHEN and CDR2 SYDVKM. CDR3 sequence: CASSLSRSYTF. CDR3 DNA sequence: TGTGCCAGCAGTTTATCACGGAGCTACACCTTC.

The chain uses TRBV3-1 (or the pseudogene TRBV3-2) and TRBJ2-3; 7 bases fit TRBD1. CDR1 is LGHDT and CDR2 is YNNKEL in the germline V gene (reference sequence). CDR3 length: 16 amino acids. V was pared by 1 base and J by 2 bases, with 6 bases of the junction left unmatched. The CDR3, as DNA: TGTGCCAGCAGCCAAGCGGGACAGTGGCACACAGATACGCAGTATTTT. It translates to CASSQAGQWHTDTQYF.

This CDR3 reads CATSLHGNQPQHF. The CDR3 nucleotides are TGTGCCACCAGTCTACACGGGAATCAGCCCCAGCATTTT. The rearrangement joins TRBV24-1 to TRBJ1-5; no firm D call. There are 13 residues in the CDR3. Germline loops: CDR1 KGHDR, CDR2 SFDVKD. V was trimmed by 6 bases and J by 4 bases, leaving 9 bases between them.

The chain employs TRBV5-1 and TRBJ1-5; D gene uncertain. This CDR3 is built from 13 residues. The V gene's germline CDR1 is SGHRS and CDR2 YFSETQ. V was trimmed by 5 bases and J by 3 bases, leaving 9 bases between them. DNA of the CDR3: TGCGCCAGCAGTGCCGGTTCCAATCAGCCCCAGCATTTT. This codes for CASSAGSNQPQHF. Supplemented by reference TRBV5-1 and TRBJ1-5, the full variable domain reads KAGVTQTPRYLIKTRGQQVTLSCSPISGHRSVSWYQQTPGQGLQFLFEYFSETQRNKGNFPGRFSGRQFSNSRSEMNVSTLELGDSALYLCASSAGSNQPQHFGDGTRLSIL.

This chain uses TRBV7-2 with TRBJ2-2, with 9 positions matching TRBD2. The CDR3 runs to 19 residues. The germline gives CDR1 SGHTA, CDR2 FQGNSA. V was clipped by 2 bases and J by 6 bases; unmatched bases: 16. CDR3 nucleotides: TGTGCCAGCAGCTTACAGGGGGGATTGCTAGCGGGGAGGTCCGGGGAGCTGTTTTTT. Protein: CASSLQGGLLAGRSGELFF.

A single count supports this clone. This chain connects TRBV5-1 to TRBJ1-1; D is possibly TRBD1 (5 bases). The germline V and J ends were trimmed by 0 bases and 5 bases, with 11 bases remaining between them. CDR1 is SGHRS and CDR2 is YFSETQ in the germline V gene. The length of the CDR3 is 14 residues. This chain's CDR3 is CASSLEGANTEAFF. CDR3 bases: TGCGCCAGCAGCTTGGAAGGGGCGAATACTGAAGCTTTCTTT.